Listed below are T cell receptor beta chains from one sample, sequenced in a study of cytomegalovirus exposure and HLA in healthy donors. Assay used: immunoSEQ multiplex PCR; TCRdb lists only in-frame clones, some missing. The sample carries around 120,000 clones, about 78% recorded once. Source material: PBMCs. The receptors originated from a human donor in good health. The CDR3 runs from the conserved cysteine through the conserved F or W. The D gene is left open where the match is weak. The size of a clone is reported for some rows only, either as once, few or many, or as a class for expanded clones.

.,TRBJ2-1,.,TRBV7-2,TGTGCCAGCAGCTTTCAGGGTCGGGCGCCCTTCTCCTACAATGAGCAGTTCTTC,CASSFQGRAPFSYNEQFF
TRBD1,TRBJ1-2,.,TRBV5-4,TGTGCCAGCAGCCCAAGTCCGGGACAGGGGGATGGTGGCTACACCTTC,CASSPSPGQGDGGYTF
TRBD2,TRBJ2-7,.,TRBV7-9,TGTGCCAGCAGCTTAGTACTTTCGACTAGCGGCAAGTACGGGGTGGAGCAGTACTTC,CASSLVLSTSGKYGVEQYF
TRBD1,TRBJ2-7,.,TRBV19,TGTGCCAGTAGTATGCGCCCCGACAGGGGAATCTACGAGCAGTACTTC,CASSMRPDRGIYEQYF
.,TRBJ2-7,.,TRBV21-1,TGTGCCAGCAGCAACCCGGAGAATCCCAGGCGAGCGGGAGAGTCGGTCCGCGAGCAGTACTTC,CASSNPENPRRAGESVREQYF
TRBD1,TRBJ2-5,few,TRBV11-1,TGTGCCAGCAGCTTGGGACAGCCGGCCCAGTACTTC,CASSLGQPAQYF
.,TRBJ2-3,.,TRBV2,TGTGCCAGCAGTGAGGGGGGTCGGCGCACAGATACGCAGTATTTT,CASSEGGRRTDTQYF
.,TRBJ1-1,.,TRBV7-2,TGTGCCAGCAGCTCGATACTTCAGGGGAGGGCTGAAGCTTTCTTT,CASSSILQGRAEAFF
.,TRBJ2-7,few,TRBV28,TGTGCCAGCAGTTTATGGGGAGTTGGAGGGTCCTACGAGCAGTACTTC,CASSLWGVGGSYEQYF
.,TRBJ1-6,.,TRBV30,TGTGCCTGGAGTGGCCTTGGGGGGAGGAGTTCACCCCTCCACTTT,CAWSGLGGRSSPLHF
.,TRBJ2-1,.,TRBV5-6,TGTGCCAGCAGCTCCCTCAGGGACTGGCAGTTCTTC,CASSSLRDWQFF
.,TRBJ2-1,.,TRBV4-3,TGCGCCAGCAGCCAAGAATGGGGCTTCTACAATGAGCAGTTCTTC,CASSQEWGFYNEQFF
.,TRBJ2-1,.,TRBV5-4,TGTGCCAGCAGCTTGCAGGGGAAGTCCTACAATGAGCAGTTCTTC,CASSLQGKSYNEQFF
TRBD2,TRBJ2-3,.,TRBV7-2,TGTGCCAGCAGGAGGGGAGCGGGGGCCCCAGATACGCAGTATTTT,CASRRGAGAPDTQYF
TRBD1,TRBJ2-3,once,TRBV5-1,TGCGCCAGCAGCTCTTGGGACAGGGGTACAGATACGCAGTATTTT,CASSSWDRGTDTQYF
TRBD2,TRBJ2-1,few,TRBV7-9,TGTGCCAGCAGCTTAGCGGGAGGGGTAGATGAGCAGTTCTTC,CASSLAGGVDEQFF
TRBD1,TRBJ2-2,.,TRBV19,TGTGCCAGTAGTATTAGGGGACAGGACACCGGGGAGCTGTTTTTT,CASSIRGQDTGELFF
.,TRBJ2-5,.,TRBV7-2,TGTGCCAGCAGCTTACTCTCCGGGGAGACCCAGTACTTC,CASSLLSGETQYF
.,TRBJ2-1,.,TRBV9,TGTGCCAGCAGCCCAGACGGGTCCCGGGGCTCCTACAATGAGCAGTTCTTC,CASSPDGSRGSYNEQFF
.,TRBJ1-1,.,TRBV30,TGTGCCTGGGGGGGCCCTGAAGCTTTCTTT,CAWGGPEAFF
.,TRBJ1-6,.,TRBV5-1,TGCGCCAGCAGCTTGGCTCGGGTAGGGGATTCACCCCTCCACTTT,CASSLARVGDSPLHF
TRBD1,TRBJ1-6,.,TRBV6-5,TGTGCCAGCAGAGACCTTGACAGGGGGGAATCACCCCTCCACTTT,CASRDLDRGESPLHF
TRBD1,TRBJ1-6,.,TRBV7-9,TGTGCCAGCAGCCCAGGGGGCCTTTCACCCCTCCACTTT,CASSPGGLSPLHF
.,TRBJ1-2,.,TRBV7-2,TGTGCCAGCAGCTTAAGACGAGACAGGCTCTATGGCTACACCTTC,CASSLRRDRLYGYTF
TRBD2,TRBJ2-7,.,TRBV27,TGTGCCAGCTCCGGGACAGCGGGGACTAGCGGGGGTTACGAGCAGTACTTC,CASSGTAGTSGGYEQYF
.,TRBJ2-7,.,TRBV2,TGTGCCAGCAGTGAATGGGACTTTCTCTACGTTGTGCAGTACTTC,CASSEWDFLYVVQYF
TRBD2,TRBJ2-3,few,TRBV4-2,TGTGCCAGCAGCCCCTTAGCGGGAAGCACAGATACGCAGTATTTT,CASSPLAGSTDTQYF
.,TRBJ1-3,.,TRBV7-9,TGTTCCAGCAGCTTAGGAGGGCCGAGCTCTGGAAACACCATATATTTT,CSSSLGGPSSGNTIYF
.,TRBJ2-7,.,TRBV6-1,TGTGCCAGCAGTGGGGTGAGGGAGCGGAGCGGTTGGGAGCAGTACTTC,CASSGVRERSGWEQYF
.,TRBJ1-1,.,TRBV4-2,TGTGCCAGCAGCCGGGGGGACGGTCTCGGGAACACTGAAGCTTTCTTT,CASSRGDGLGNTEAFF
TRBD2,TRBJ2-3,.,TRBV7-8,TGTGCCAGCAGCTTAGTAAGCGGGGGGGTGGTGGGCACAGATACGCAGTATTTT,CASSLVSGGVVGTDTQYF
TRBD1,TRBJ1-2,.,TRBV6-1,TGTGCCACTAGGGACAGGAAGCCTGCCTATGGCTACACCTTC,CATRDRKPAYGYTF
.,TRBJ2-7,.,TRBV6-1,TGTGCCAGCGGGAGATACGAGCAGTACTTC,CASGRYEQYF
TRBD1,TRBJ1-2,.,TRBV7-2,TGTGCCAGCAGCTTAGTCTCCTTAACAGGGGGCAGGGGCTACACCTTC,CASSLVSLTGGRGYTF
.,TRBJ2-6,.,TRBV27,TGTGCCAGCAGTTTTTTCGGCTCTGGGGCCAACGTCCTGACTTTC,CASSFFGSGANVLTF
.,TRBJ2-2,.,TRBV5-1,TGCGCCAGCAGCCAAGTTCGGTCGCCCACCGGGGAGCTGTTTTTT,CASSQVRSPTGELFF